This TCR beta chain stems from a study of Ad26.COV2.S vaccination and SARS-CoV-2 variants. TCRdb's copy holds only in-frame clones and misses some; the assay was immunoSEQ multiplex PCR. The sample shows over 400,000 clones, around 93% of them seen only once. Trimming removed 8 bases at V and 3 bases at J, with 9 bases between. This CDR3 is built from 11 residues. The germline V gene has CDR1 SGHRS and CDR2 YFSETQ. The treatment is: about 20 received Ad26.COV2.S at low or high dose, single or two shots; 5 received placebo; per-sample allocation not given. After the first vaccine or placebo injection, samples were drawn on day 63. An Ad26 vector that expressed Wuhan-strain SARS-CoV-2 spike constituted the vaccine. Overall study findings and caveats: Vaccine recipients showed a spike-specific TCR breadth that was higher than in placebo recipients.

As for this clone: What it binds is not known.

This receptor was obtained from a person aged 18-60 years who received the Ad26.COV2.S COVID-19 vaccine or a placebo. This material consisted of peripheral blood, taken in a trial of Ad26.COV2.S vaccine versus placebo. The chain joins TRBV5-1 to TRBJ2-7, with D perhaps TRBD1 (6 bases). This CDR3 is CASTDSYEQYF. In DNA, the CDR3 is TGCGCCAGTACGGACAGCTACGAGCAGTACTTC.